This T cell receptor (beta chain) was sequenced during a study of blood T cell repertoires in COVID-19. Across the study: COVID-19 samples collected from the United States, Italy and Spain covered acute and convalescent phases. PBMCs, B-cell-depleted T cells, or T cells provided the cDNA or gDNA that made up the material.

Seattle enrolled patients during active infection and tracked them longitudinally. Authors' data handling: Estimation of nucleated cell counts relied on the amplification of reference gene primers. This table comes from immunoSEQ multiplex PCR, and its TCRdb copy is limited to in-frame clones, with some not included. V, J and clone size were drawn from that table, and D and trimming were deduced from the DNA. Of 350,000 to 450,000 clones in the sample, about 88% were seen once. CDR3 length: 16 amino acids. Per germline, CDR1 MNHEY and CDR2 SMNVEV (reference sequence). The V and J ends lost 8 bases and 5 bases, in that order; junction bases with no gene match: 17.

The specimen sequenced was peripheral blood. The TCR was taken from a woman aged 60-70 years with COVID-19, enrolled during active disease. The chain joins TRBV27 to TRBJ2-5; 7 bases agree with TRBD2. The CDR3 region is CASRSSGTTFLETQYF. CDR3 nucleotide sequence: TGTGCCAGCCGAAGTTCCGGGACTACCTTTCTTGAGACCCAGTACTTC.